This T cell receptor beta chain is drawn from a study of glioma-infiltrating T cells after dendritic cell vaccination. The length of the CDR3 is 14 residues. The ends lost 3 bases at V and 6 bases at J; junction bases unmatched: 6. Germline-derived CDR1 and CDR2 are SGHRS and YFSETQ. TCRB CDR3 was amplified from 2 ug genomic DNA or less. Some clones are missing from TCRdb's copy, which holds only in-frame ones; the method was immunoSEQ multiplex PCR. The data show 80,000 to 100,000 clones, over 80% seen once. On this clone: The target antigen is unknown.

Study-wide findings and caveats: Few patients contributed both blood and tumor specimens. No direct clonality-survival link was found; a diverse polyclonal response may matter.

The time point: after dendritic cell vaccination, including at tumor progression/relapse. Sequenced here: blood, sampled after dendritic cell vaccination. The receptor's source is a human donor with glioblastoma. V and J are TRBV5-1 and TRBJ2-7; 10 nucleotides agree with TRBD1. CDR3 sequence: CASSYGQGGSEQYF. The CDR3 DNA reads as TGCGCCAGCAGCTACGGACAGGGGGGATCCGAGCAGTACTTC.